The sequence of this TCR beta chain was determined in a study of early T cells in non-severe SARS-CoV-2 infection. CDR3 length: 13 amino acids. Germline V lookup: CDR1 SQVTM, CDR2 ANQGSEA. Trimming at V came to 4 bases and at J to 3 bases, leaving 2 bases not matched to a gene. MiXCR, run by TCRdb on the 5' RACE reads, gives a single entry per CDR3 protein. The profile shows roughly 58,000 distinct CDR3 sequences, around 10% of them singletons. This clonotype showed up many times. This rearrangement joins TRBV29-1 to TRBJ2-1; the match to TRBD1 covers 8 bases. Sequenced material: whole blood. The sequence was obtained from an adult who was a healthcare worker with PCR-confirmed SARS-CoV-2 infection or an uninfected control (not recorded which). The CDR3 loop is CSVAGQVYNEQFF. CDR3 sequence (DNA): TGCAGCGTTGCGGGACAGGTCTACAATGAGCAGTTCTTC.